The text below deals with one T cell receptor (beta chain). This specimen comes from a study of CD8 T cells in Susac syndrome. Study summary: Susac syndrome patients were untreated, on corticosteroids with some adding intravenous immunoglobulin, or on intravenous immunoglobulin only.

RNA was extracted with the RNeasy kit, and a quantity of roughly 0.5 to 1 ug was reverse transcribed using random hexamers. TCR beta CDR3 was amplified by immunoSEQ multiplex PCR. This amplification extended across 54 Vbeta and 13 Jbeta segments. TCRdb passed the immunoSEQ multiplex PCR reads through MiXCR, listing each CDR3 protein once. There are about 130,000 distinct CDR3 sequences in the sample; more than 90% occur only once, and around 0.21% lies in the top ten. CDR3 length: 15 amino acids. Trimming took off 3 bases at V and 4 bases at J, with 15 bases between the two ends. Germline V CDR1 and CDR2: MGHRA, YSYEKL. The patients with Susac syndrome satisfied recently defined diagnostic criteria for either definite or probable disease. While CD8+ and CD4+ T cells were isolated negatively, TEMRA cells were enriched by FACS.

This TCR was sampled from a human donor with Susac syndrome. The gene calls are TRBV4-1 and TRBJ1-1, with D perhaps matching TRBD1 (6 bases). The sequencing sample was made of CD8+ T cells from PBMCs. The CDR3 DNA follows: TGCGCCAGCAGCCAGAAAACAGGGATAGTCACTGAAGCTTTCTTT. It is translated as CASSQKTGIVTEAFF.